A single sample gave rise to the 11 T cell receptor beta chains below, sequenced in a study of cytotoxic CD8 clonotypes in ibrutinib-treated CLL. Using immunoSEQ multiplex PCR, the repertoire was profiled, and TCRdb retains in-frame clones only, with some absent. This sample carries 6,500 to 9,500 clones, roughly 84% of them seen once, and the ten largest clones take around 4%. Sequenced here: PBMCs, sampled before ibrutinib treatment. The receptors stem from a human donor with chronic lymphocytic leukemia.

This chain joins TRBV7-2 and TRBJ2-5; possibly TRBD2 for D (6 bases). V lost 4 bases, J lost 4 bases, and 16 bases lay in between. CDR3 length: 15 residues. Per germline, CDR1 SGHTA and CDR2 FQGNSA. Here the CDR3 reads CASSSRLQGGETQYF. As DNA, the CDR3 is TGTGCCAGCAGCTCCCGACTCCAGGGAGGAGAGACCCAGTACTTC.

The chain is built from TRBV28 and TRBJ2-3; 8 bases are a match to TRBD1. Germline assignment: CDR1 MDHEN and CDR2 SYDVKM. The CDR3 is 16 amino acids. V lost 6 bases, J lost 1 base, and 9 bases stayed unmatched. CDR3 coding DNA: TGTGCCAGCAGGGACAGGGTATGGACTGGCACAGATACGCAGTATTTT. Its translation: CASRDRVWTGTDTQYF.

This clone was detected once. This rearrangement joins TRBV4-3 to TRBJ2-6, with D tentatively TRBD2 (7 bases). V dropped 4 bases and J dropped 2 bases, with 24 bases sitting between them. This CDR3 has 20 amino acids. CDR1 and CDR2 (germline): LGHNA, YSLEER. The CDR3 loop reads CASSLRALEGGRPGANVLTF. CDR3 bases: TGCGCCAGCAGCCTTAGGGCTTTGGAGGGGGGGCGGCCTGGGGCCAACGTCCTGACTTTC.

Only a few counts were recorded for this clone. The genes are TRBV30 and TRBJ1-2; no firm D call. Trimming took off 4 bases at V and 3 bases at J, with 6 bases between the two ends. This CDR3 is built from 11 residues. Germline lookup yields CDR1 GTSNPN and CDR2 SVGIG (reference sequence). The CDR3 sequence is CAWNLDYGYTF. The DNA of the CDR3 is TGTGCCTGGAATCTAGACTATGGCTACACCTTC.

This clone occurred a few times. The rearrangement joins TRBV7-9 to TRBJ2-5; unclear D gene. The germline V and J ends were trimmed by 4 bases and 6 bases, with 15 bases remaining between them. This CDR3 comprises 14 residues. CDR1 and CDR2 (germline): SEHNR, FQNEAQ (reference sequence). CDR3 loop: CASSSRRAGKTQYF. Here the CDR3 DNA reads TGTGCCAGCAGCTCCCGGAGAGCTGGTAAGACCCAGTACTTC.

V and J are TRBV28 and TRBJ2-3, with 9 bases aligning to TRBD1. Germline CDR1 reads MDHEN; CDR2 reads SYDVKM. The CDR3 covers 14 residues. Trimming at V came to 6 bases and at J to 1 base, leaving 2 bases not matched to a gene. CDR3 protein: CASSRTGGTDTQYF. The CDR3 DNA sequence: TGTGCCAGCAGCCGGACAGGGGGCACAGATACGCAGTATTTT.

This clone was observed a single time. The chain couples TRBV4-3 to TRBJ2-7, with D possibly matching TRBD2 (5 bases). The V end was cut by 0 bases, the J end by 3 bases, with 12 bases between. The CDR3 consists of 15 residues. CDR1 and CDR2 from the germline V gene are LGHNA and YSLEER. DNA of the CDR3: TGCGCCAGCAGCCAAGAAGGGCTGGCGGGCTACGAGCAGTACTTC. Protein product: CASSQEGLAGYEQYF.

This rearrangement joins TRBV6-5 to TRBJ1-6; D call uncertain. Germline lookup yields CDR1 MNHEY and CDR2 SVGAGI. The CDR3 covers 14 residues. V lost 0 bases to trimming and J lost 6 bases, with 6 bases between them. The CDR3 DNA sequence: TGTGCCAGCAGTTACTCCCGGGGTAATTCACCCCTCCACTTT. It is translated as CASSYSRGNSPLHF.

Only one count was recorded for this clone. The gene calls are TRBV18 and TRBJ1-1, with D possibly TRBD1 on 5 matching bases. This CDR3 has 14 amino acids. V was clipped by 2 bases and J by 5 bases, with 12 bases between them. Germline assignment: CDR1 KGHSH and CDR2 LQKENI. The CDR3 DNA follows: TGTGCCAGCTCACCAGGAGGGGCTGGAACTGAAGCTTTCTTT. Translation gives CASSPGGAGTEAFF.

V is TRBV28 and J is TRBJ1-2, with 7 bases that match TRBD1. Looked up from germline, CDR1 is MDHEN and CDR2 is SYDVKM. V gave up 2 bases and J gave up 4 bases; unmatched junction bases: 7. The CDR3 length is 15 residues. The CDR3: CASSLRRTGFYGYTF. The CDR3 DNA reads TGTGCCAGCAGTTTAAGGCGGACAGGCTTCTATGGCTACACCTTC.

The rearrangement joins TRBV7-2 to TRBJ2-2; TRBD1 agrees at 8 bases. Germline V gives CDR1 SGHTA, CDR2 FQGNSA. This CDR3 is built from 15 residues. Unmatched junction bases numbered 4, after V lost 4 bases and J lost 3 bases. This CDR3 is CASSSRTGHTGELFF. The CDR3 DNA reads TGTGCCAGCAGCTCGAGGACAGGGCACACCGGGGAGCTGTTTTTT.